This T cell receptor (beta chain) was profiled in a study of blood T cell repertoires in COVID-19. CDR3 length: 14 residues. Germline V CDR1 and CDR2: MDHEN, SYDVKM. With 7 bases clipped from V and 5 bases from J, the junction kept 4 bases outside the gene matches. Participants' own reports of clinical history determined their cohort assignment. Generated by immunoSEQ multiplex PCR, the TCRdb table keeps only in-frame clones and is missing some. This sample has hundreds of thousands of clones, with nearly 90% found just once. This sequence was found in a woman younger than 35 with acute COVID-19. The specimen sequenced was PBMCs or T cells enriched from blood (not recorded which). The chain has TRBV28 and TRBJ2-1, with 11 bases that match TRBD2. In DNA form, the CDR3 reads TGTGCCAGCATCCTAGCGGGGGGAGACAATGAGCAGTTCTTC. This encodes CASILAGGDNEQFF.